The 17 T cell receptor beta chains presented below share a single source sample, sequenced in a study of cytomegalovirus exposure and HLA in healthy donors. 13 Jbeta primers and 60 Vbeta primers were used for the PCR. The method was immunoSEQ multiplex PCR; TCRdb's version includes in-frame clones alone and lacks a portion of them. The sample consists of more than 85,000 clones, approximately 71% of them appearing once. Sequences were obtained from PBMCs. The receptors were sampled from a woman in her sixties or seventies in good health and CMV-seropositive.

The chain uses TRBV7-9 and TRBJ2-7; D is unclear. Trimming pared 3 bases from V and 0 bases from J, leaving 9 bases between. The CDR3 loop spans 14 amino acids. Germline values: CDR1 SEHNR, CDR2 FQNEAQ (reference sequence). CDR3 sequence (DNA): TGTGCCAGCAGCTTTGGCACCTCCTCCTACGAGCAGTACTTC. Residues: CASSFGTSSYEQYF.

V and J are TRBV2 and TRBJ2-1; 13 bases line up with TRBD2. From germline, CDR1 is SNHLY and CDR2 FYNNEI. CDR3 size: 15 residues. With 6 bases clipped from V and 6 bases from J, the junction kept 5 bases outside the gene matches. The CDR3 here is CASRTSGGAFNEQFF. Here the CDR3 DNA reads TGTGCCAGCAGAACTAGCGGGGGGGCCTTCAATGAGCAGTTCTTC.

This clone turned up a few times. The DNA of the CDR3 is TGTGCCAGCAGCCAAGGAGGGAGGGGCGAGCAGTACTTC. Translated: CASSQGGRGEQYF. V usage is TRBV4-2 and J usage is TRBJ2-7; 7 nucleotides agree with TRBD2. In germline, CDR1 is LGHNA, CDR2 YNFKEQ. The ends lost 1 base at V and 6 bases at J; junction bases unmatched: 3. The CDR3 has 13 amino acids.

The chain recombines TRBV7-2 with TRBJ2-3, with TRBD2 matching over 9 bases. V shed 8 bases, J shed 2 bases, and the junction held 8 bases outside the gene matches. CDR3 length: 15 amino acids. Germline V gene sequence: CDR1 SGHTA, CDR2 FQGNSA. The CDR3, as DNA: TGTGCCAGCCGAGATGCGGGGGGGTTCACAGATACGCAGTATTTT. Protein: CASRDAGGFTDTQYF.

In this sample, this clone turned up a few times. The CDR3 here is CAISDEGARSPLHF. The CDR3 DNA is TGTGCCATCAGTGACGAGGGGGCGCGTTCACCCCTCCACTTT. The genes are TRBV10-3 and TRBJ1-6; TRBD1 agrees at 7 bases. The CDR3 runs to 14 residues. Germline CDR1 and CDR2: ENHRY and SYGVKD. Trimming removed 3 bases from V and 9 bases from J; junction bases left unmatched: 5.

The genes are TRBV10-3 and TRBJ1-2, with TRBD1 matching 9 bases. This CDR3 contains 13 residues. V dropped 3 bases and J dropped 7; count of bases not matched to a gene: 3. Germline V gene sequence: CDR1 ENHRY, CDR2 SYGVKD. CDR3 in amino acids: CAISEQGAVGYTF. As DNA, the CDR3 is TGTGCCATCAGTGAACAGGGGGCAGTTGGCTACACCTTC.

In this sample, this clone turned up once. The J gene is TRBJ2-7, the V gene TRBV5-8; 7 bases are a match to TRBD1. The V segment lost 4 bases and the J segment 2 bases; nucleotides outside the gene matches: 9. Germline CDR1 and CDR2: SGHTS and YDEGEE. The CDR3 extends over 15 amino acids. CDR3 nucleotides: TGTGCCAGCAGCGTTTGGACAGGTCAAGCCTACGAGCAGTACTTC. Translation: CASSVWTGQAYEQYF.

V and J are TRBV19 and TRBJ1-5, with D unclear. The CDR3 spans 15 residues. Trimming pared 7 bases from V and 2 bases from J, leaving 15 bases between. The germline V gene encodes CDR1 LNHDA and CDR2 SQIVND (reference sequence). The CDR3 DNA reads as TGTGCCAGTAACCCGGTACGGGGAGGCAATCAGCCCCAGCATTTT. Its translation is CASNPVRGGNQPQHF.

The CDR3 region has the DNA TGCGCCAGCAGTAGCTCCCCCGGGGAGCTGTTTTTT. Its translation: CASSSSPGELFF. The rearrangement joins TRBV5-1 to TRBJ2-2, with D uncertain. Trimming removed 5 bases at V and 6 bases at J, with 8 bases between. The germline V gene has CDR1 SGHRS and CDR2 YFSETQ. The CDR3 has 12 amino acids.

V and J are TRBV2 and TRBJ1-6, with D uncertain. V was shortened by 5 bases and J by 14 bases, with 10 bases between the two germline ends. The CDR3 runs to 11 residues. Germline lookup yields CDR1 SNHLY and CDR2 FYNNEI. The CDR3 sequence is CASSSEFTLHF. CDR3 DNA sequence: TGTGCCAGCAGTTCGGAGTTCACCCTCCACTTT.

This clone was recorded only once. The rearrangement uses TRBV2 and TRBJ2-1, with TRBD2 as a possible D gene (6 bases). V was shortened by 8 bases and J by 0 bases, with 17 bases between the two germline ends. Germline lookup yields CDR1 SNHLY and CDR2 FYNNEI. The CDR3 totals 16 residues. This CDR3 is CASGGLSTFSYNEQFF. DNA for the CDR3: TGTGCCAGCGGGGGACTTTCCACTTTCTCCTACAATGAGCAGTTCTTC.

The chain links TRBV25-1 to TRBJ1-2; tentatively, D is TRBD1 (5 bases). Germline CDR1 MGHDK, CDR2 SYGVNS. The CDR3 has 16 residues. Trimming cost V 1 base and J 1 base, with 13 bases left between them. CDR3: CASSESGPTVNYGYTF. The CDR3 coding sequence is TGTGCCAGCAGTGAATCGGGCCCGACAGTTAACTATGGCTACACCTTC.

J is TRBJ1-5 and V is TRBV18, with 9 bases aligning to TRBD1. This CDR3 has 13 residues. Germline assignment: CDR1 KGHSH and CDR2 LQKENI. The junction had 4 bases not matched to a gene; V was cut back by 8 bases and J by 5 bases. The chain's CDR3 is CASTTGGDQPQHF. The CDR3 region has the DNA TGTGCCAGCACGACAGGGGGGGATCAGCCCCAGCATTTT.

The chain recombines TRBV10-3 with TRBJ2-7; 11 nucleotides align to TRBD1. This CDR3 is 15 amino acids long. Trimming cost V 2 bases and J 8 bases; bases outside gene matches: 8. Looked up from germline, CDR1 is ENHRY and CDR2 is SYGVKD. The CDR3 loop is CAISETSGQGVQQYF. In DNA, the CDR3 is TGTGCCATCAGTGAGACCTCGGGACAGGGGGTTCAGCAGTACTTC.

This clone was detected only a few times. The V and J genes are TRBV10-1 and TRBJ2-1; D is perhaps TRBD1 (6 bases). Trimming stripped 8 bases from V and 7 bases from J, with 18 bases between. There are 14 residues in the CDR3. Per the germline V gene, CDR1 is WNHNN and CDR2 is SYGVQD (reference sequence). As DNA, the CDR3 is TGCGCCAGCTCAACAGGGACGGTTGGGAATGAGCAGTTCTTC. Protein product: CASSTGTVGNEQFF.

V gene TRBV2 combines with J gene TRBJ2-7, with D perhaps TRBD2 (5 bases). Germline CDR1 and CDR2: SNHLY and FYNNEI. The CDR3 runs 16 residues. The ends were cut back, 4 bases at V and 4 bases at J, with 20 bases in the middle. The CDR3 loop is CASSVGSLPLRYEQYF. CDR3 in DNA: TGTGCCAGCAGTGTAGGGAGTTTACCCCTCCGATACGAGCAGTACTTC.

The rearrangement links TRBV4-1 to TRBJ2-1; 9 nucleotides agree with TRBD2. This CDR3 has 15 residues. In germline, CDR1 is MGHRA, CDR2 YSYEKL. V dropped 1 base and J dropped 15; count of bases not matched to a gene: 13. The CDR3 DNA follows: TGCGCCAGCAGCCAAGTTCCCCTCAGCGGGGGGCTCCCGTTCTTC. The encoded protein is CASSQVPLSGGLPFF.